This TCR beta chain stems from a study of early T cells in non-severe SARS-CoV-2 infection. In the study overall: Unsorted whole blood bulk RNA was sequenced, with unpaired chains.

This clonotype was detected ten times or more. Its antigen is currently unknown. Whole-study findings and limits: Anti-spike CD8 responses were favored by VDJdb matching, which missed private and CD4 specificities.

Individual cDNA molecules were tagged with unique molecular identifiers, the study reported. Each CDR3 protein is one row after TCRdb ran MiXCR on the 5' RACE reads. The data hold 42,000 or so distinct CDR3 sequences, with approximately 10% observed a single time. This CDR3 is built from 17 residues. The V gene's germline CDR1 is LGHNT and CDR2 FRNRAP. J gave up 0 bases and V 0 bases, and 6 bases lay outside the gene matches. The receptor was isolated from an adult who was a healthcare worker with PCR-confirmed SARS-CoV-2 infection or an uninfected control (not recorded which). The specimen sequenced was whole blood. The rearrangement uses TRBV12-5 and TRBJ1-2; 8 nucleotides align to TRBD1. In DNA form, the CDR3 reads TGTGCTAGTGGTTTGGTTGTCGGACAGGGAGCTAACTATGGCTACACCTTC. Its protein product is CASGLVVGQGANYGYTF.